This T cell receptor (beta chain) was sequenced during a study of T cells after yellow fever vaccination. Study as a whole: SMART-Seq v4 Ultra Low Input handled preparation of low-cell-number fractions. Study-wide results and limits: Although the secondary response was weaker, it peaked faster, at day 5 versus 15.

V shed 3 bases and J shed 9 bases, with 15 bases lying between them. This CDR3 comprises 14 residues. CDR1 and CDR2 from the germline V gene are SSHAT and FNYEAQ (reference sequence). Conversion of TCR transcripts into cDNA relied on 5'RACE template switching, which added a universal primer site and UMIs. TCRdb recomputed calls from the 5' RACE reads with MiXCR, one row per CDR3 protein. Of 250,000 to 350,000 distinct CDR3 sequences listed, 8.5% to 10% are singletons. Remarks on this clonotype: No antigen is known for it.

This TCR was sampled from a man younger than 35 who received the YFV17D yellow fever vaccine. The V and J genes are TRBV7-7 and TRBJ2-1, with TRBD1 as a possible D gene (6 bases). Material: CD4+ T cells sorted from PBMCs, obtained 5 days after the yellow fever booster vaccination. For the CDR3, the DNA is TGTGCCAGCAGCTTCGGGACGACAGGCAGTGAGCAGTTCTTC. Translated: CASSFGTTGSEQFF.